Given below is one T cell receptor beta chain in context. It lacks a known antigen. No qualities accompany the bases; no much larger clone lies one base away. The sample originates from a study of OX40 agonist ivuxolimab in advanced cancers. With regard to the full study: Ivuxolimab, which targeted the costimulatory receptor OX40 (CD134), was an agonistic, fully human IgG2 monoclonal antibody. The purpose of peripheral TCRbeta sequencing was to test whether ivuxolimab changed TCR sequence diversity and led to clonal T-cell expansion. The paper describes the monotherapy dose-escalation part (N = 52 patients) of the phase I trial of ivuxolimab. Patients were allowed to have had prior anti-PD-1, anti-PD-L1 or anti-CTLA-4 therapy, and approximately 37% of the dose-escalation patients had been treated with checkpoint inhibitors. The dose-escalation cohort was 82.7% male with a mean age of roughly 60 years, ranging from about 23 to 85. Intravenous ivuxolimab was administered to patients every 2 weeks at six dose levels: 0.01, 0.1, 0.3, 1.5, 3 and 10 mg/kg. Among the roughly 54 dose-escalation patients, some 20 had hepatocellular carcinoma, some 15 melanoma, 9 renal cell carcinoma and 9 head and neck cancer. Partial responses were achieved by three dose-escalation patients, of whom one had hepatocellular carcinoma and two had cutaneous melanoma.

The trial excluded patients who had a history of autoimmune disease or were on systemic immunosuppression. In every dose cohort, peripheral blood was drawn for TCR sequencing at baseline, cycle 4 day 1, and cycle 7 day 1. The samples were drawn from a first-in-human, open-label, multicenter phase I dose-escalation trial of ivuxolimab. The trial enrolled adults with locally advanced or metastatic head and neck squamous cell, hepatocellular, melanoma or renal cell carcinoma. Before TCR sequencing, CD4+ T cells and CD8+ T cells from peripheral blood were sorted into separate populations. V and J are truncated by 0 bases and 2 bases respectively, leaving an intervening sequence of 8 bases. Via the germline V gene (reference sequence), CDR1 is MNHNY and CDR2 SVGAGI. From the cysteine up to the phenylalanine, the CDR3 has a length of 14 residues. Only the CDR3 portion is preserved as DNA: 42 bases, with reading frame beginning at the first base.

Genomic DNA was extracted from sorted cells for sequencing of the TCRbeta CDR3 region. The immunoSEQ Assay was used for sequencing of TCRbeta CDR3 regions. TCRdb re-hosts the immuneACCESS table, in-frame sequences only. Its copies lack some clones; in the studies checked, an unresolved V gene accounts for under half of them, and the cause for the rest is not known. For this sample there are more than 55,000 clones; about 89% appear just once. 14% of the sample belongs to the ten largest clones. Beyond this particular receptor, the publication reports: Low levels of normalized T-cell clonal expansion were also seen in some nonresponding patients. In the 0.1-3.0 mg/kg groups, partial responders had among the lowest normalized peripheral clonal expansion, particularly in CD8+ T cells. After ivuxolimab, more expanded clones were found on average in CD8+ T cells than in CD4+ T cells. Clonal expansion of both CD4+ and CD8+ blood T cells was observed from baseline to week 6 at doses 0.1 to 3.0 mg/kg. Antigen specificity was not determined for the clonally expanded peripheral T cells.

The input for sequencing was CD4+ or CD8+ T cells sorted from blood, taken in a trial of the OX40 agonist ivuxolimab. The rearranged chain carries TRBV6-6 and TRBJ2-7; no D gene call is confident. The TCR was taken from an adult with an advanced solid tumor such as melanoma, head and neck, liver or kidney cancer. The nucleotide sequence reads as follows: TGTGCCAGCAGTTACTCTGCTAGGACCTACGAGCAGTACTTC. Its protein product is CASSYSARTYEQYF.